This T cell receptor (beta chain) was documented in a study of human T cells and chemical hapten exposure. At the level of the study: From small differences in pooled library volume came most of the variation in per-sample TCR yields.

Unfractionated whole blood was the source of the extracted total RNA. From germline, CDR1 is MNHEY and CDR2 SVGAGI. V lost 2 bases, J lost 0 bases, and 7 bases lay in between. This CDR3 is built from 14 residues. Ten or more counts support this clonotype. Antigen specificity is unknown. What the library attached to individual cDNA molecules were unique molecular identifiers. MiXCR, run by TCRdb on the 5' RACE reads, gives a single entry per CDR3 protein. The table has approximately 150,000 distinct CDR3 sequences, 4.1% seen once. Overall study results and limits: TCRs above 1 in 1000 frequency stayed constant with DPC sensitization.

The chain employs TRBV6-5 and TRBJ1-2, with unresolved D. This receptor was obtained from a female donor in good health. CDR3 in amino acids: CASSYDKTNYGYTF. The CDR3 coding sequence is TGTGCCAGCAGTTACGACAAAACTAACTATGGCTACACCTTC.